Described below is a single TCR beta chain sequence and its context. Its antigen is currently unknown. The CDR3 is made up of 18 amino acids. Trimming took off 6 bases at V and 2 bases at J, with 22 bases between the two ends. This record belongs to a study of vaccination and CD4 T cells after COVID-19. About the study: The convalescent group had six males, four females, seven Caucasians, two Asians, one multiracial. Cells were stimulated with overlapping spike peptide pools from SARS-CoV-2, HCoV-NL63, HCoV-OC43 and HCoV-229E. Post-diagnosis, post-COVID samples were collected after a median 101 days, ranging 35 to 161.

The treatment is: approximately 11-day PBMC culture with coronavirus spike peptide pools or control peptides (ViraFEST assay). CD4+ T cells of the unexposed donor were collected before the COVID-19 pandemic (2011-2018). Sequencing of cultured CD4+ T cell DNA used the Oncomine TCR Beta short-read assay. TCRdb itself ran the PCR reads through MiXCR, one entry per CDR3 protein. This repertoire shows about 2,900 distinct CDR3 sequences, approximately 30% found once; its top ten account for roughly 65%. Sequenced material: CD4+ T cells from blood, cultured in vitro. The TCR originated in a human donor in good health. The V gene is TRBV12-3 or TRBV12-4, the J gene TRBJ2-2, with D possibly called TRBD1 or TRBD2 (5 bases each). For the CDR3, the DNA is TGTGCCAGCAGACACTGGCTAGACAGAGCGGTTAACACCGGGGAGCTGTTTTTT. This translates into CASRHWLDRAVNTGELFF.